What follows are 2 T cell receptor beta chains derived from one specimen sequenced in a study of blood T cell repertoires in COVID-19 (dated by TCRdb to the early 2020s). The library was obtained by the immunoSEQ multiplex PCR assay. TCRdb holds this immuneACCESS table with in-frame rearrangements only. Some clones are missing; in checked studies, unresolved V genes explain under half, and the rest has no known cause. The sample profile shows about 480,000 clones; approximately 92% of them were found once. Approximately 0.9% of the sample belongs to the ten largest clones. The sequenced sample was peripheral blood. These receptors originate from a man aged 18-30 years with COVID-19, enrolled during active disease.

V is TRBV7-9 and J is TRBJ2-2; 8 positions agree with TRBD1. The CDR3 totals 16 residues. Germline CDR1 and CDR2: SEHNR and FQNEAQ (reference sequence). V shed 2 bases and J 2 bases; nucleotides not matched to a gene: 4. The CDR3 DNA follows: TGTGCCAGCAGCTTACGGGACAGGAGAAACACCGGGGAGCTGTTTTTT. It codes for CASSLRDRRNTGELFF.

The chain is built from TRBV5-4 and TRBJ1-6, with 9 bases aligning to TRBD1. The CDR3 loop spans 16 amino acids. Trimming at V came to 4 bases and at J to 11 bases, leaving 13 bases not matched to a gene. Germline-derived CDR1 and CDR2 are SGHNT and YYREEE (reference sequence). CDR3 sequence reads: CASSRGKVQGATPLHF. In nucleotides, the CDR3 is TGTGCCAGCAGCCGCGGAAAAGTACAGGGGGCTACACCCCTCCACTTT.